This T cell receptor beta chain was sequenced during a study of cytomegalovirus exposure and HLA in healthy donors. Study background: A data release that came early held roughly 90 million unique TCRs from HLA-typed donors. Whole-study findings and limits: Most subjects had HLA-A and HLA-B alleles reportedly predicted accurately by TCR beta sequences. Reportedly, fewer N-insertions than the approximately 700-donor mean appeared in an Asian-associated ancestry cluster in a later analysis. The study had only CMV serostatus as immune exposure information.

60 Vbeta and 13 Jbeta primers were used in PCR. Profiling relied on immunoSEQ multiplex PCR, and the TCRdb table lists in-frame clones only, not all of them. This sample has 130,000 to 150,000 clones, with roughly 80% found just once. In the case of this clone: The antigen remains unidentified.

The germline V and J ends were trimmed by 1 base and 10 bases, with 11 bases remaining between them. This CDR3 comprises 12 residues. Germline V gene lookup returns CDR1 SGHRS and CDR2 YFSETQ. The clonotype comes from a male donor in good health and CMV-seronegative. Sequencing used PBMCs. The chain carries TRBV5-1 and TRBJ2-5; D is ambiguous. CDR3 sequence: CASSLSQIDQYF. The CDR3 bases are TGCGCCAGCAGCTTGAGCCAAATCGACCAGTACTTC.